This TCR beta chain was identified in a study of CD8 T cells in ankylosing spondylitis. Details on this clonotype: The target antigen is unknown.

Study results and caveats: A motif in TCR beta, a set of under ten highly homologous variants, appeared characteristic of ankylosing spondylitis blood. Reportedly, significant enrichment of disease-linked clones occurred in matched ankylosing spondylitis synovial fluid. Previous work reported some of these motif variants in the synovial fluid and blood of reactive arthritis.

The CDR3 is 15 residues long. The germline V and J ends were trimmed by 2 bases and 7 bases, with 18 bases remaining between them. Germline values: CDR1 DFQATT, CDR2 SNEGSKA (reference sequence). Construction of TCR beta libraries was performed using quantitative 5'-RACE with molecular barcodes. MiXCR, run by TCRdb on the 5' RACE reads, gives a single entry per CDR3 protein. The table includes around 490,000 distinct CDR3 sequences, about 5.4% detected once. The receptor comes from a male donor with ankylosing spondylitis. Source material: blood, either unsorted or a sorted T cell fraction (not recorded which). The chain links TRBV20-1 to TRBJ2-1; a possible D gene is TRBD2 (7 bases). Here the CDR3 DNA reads TGCAGTGCTAGATCCCTGGAGGGGGGGCGAAATGAGCAGTTCTTC. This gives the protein CSARSLEGGRNEQFF.